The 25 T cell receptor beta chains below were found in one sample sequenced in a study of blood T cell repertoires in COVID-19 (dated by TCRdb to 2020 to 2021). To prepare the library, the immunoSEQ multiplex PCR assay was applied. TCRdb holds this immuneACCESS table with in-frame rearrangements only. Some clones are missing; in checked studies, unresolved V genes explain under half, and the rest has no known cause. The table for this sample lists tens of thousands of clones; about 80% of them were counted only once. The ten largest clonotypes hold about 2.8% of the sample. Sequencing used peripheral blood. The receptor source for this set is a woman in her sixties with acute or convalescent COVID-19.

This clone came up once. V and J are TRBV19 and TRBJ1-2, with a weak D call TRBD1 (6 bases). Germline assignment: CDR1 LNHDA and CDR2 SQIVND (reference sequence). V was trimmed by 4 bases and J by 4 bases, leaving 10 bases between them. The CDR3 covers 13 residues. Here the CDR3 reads CASSTAGAYGYTF. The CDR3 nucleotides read TGTGCCAGTAGTACGGCAGGGGCCTATGGCTACACCTTC.

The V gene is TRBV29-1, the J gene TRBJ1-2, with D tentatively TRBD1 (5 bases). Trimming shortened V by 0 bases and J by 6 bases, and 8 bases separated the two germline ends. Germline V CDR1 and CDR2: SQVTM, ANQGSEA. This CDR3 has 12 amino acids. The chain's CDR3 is CSVEDRVNGYTF. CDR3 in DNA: TGCAGCGTTGAAGACAGGGTGAATGGCTACACCTTC.

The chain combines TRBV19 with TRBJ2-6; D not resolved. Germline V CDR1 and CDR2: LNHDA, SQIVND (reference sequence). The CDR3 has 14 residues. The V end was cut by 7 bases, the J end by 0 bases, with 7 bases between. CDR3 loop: CASMRSSGANVLTF. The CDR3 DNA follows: TGTGCCAGTATGAGGAGCTCTGGGGCCAACGTCCTGACTTTC.

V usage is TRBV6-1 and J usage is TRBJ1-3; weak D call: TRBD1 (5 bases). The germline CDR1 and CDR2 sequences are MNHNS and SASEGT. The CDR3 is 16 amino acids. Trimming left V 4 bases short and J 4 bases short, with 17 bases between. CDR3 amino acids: CASSVRQFGSGNTIYF. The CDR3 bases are TGTGCCAGCAGTGTAAGACAGTTCGGCTCCGGAAACACCATATATTTT.

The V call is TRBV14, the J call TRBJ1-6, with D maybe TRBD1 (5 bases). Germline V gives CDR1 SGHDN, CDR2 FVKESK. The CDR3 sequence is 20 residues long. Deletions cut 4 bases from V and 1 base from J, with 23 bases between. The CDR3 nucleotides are TGTGCCAGCAGCCCCCTTTCTTCGCGGGGGGTAGGGTCCTATAATTCACCCCTCCACTTT. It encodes CASSPLSSRGVGSYNSPLHF.

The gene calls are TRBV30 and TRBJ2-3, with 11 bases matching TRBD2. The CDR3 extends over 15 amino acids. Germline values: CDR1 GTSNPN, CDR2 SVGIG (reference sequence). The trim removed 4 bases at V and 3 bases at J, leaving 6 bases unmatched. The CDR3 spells CAWTRLAGYTDTQYF. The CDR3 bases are TGTGCCTGGACTCGACTAGCGGGGTATACAGATACGCAGTATTTT.

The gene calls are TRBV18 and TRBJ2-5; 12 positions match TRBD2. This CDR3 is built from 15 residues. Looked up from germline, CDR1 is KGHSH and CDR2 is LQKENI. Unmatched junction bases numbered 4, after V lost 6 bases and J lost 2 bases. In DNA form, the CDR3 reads TGTGCCAGCTCGTCCGGGACTAGCGGGCAAGAGACCCAGTACTTC. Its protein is CASSSGTSGQETQYF.

CDR3 sequence reads: CASSGLTGVAFF. In nucleotides, the CDR3 is TGTGCCAGCAGCGGATTGACAGGGGTAGCTTTCTTT. The J gene is TRBJ1-1, the V gene TRBV9; TRBD1 aligns across 8 bases. CDR1 SGDLS and CDR2 YYNGEE come from the germline V gene. This CDR3 comprises 12 residues. J was trimmed by 10 bases and V by 3 bases; bases with no gene match: 5.

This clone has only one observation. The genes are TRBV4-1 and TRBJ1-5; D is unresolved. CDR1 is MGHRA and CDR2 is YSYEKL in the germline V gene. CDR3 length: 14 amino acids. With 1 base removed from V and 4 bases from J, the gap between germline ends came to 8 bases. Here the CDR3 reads CASSQVVVNQPQHF. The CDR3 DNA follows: TGCGCCAGCAGCCAAGTAGTAGTAAATCAGCCCCAGCATTTT.

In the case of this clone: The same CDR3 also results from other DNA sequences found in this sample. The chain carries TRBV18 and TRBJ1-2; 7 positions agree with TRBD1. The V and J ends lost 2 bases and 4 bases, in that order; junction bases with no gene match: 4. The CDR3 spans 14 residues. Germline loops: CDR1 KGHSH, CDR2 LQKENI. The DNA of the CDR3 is TGTGCCAGCTCACCAGGAGGGGGCGGCTATGGCTACACCTTC. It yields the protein CASSPGGGGYGYTF.

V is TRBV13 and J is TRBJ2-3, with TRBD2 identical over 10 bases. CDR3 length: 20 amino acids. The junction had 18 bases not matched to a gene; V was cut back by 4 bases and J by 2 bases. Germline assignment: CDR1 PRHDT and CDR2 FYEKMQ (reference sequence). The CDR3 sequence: CASSWTYASGGPGSTDTQYF. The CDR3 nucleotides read TGTGCCAGCAGCTGGACCTACGCTAGCGGGGGCCCTGGGTCCACAGATACGCAGTATTTT.

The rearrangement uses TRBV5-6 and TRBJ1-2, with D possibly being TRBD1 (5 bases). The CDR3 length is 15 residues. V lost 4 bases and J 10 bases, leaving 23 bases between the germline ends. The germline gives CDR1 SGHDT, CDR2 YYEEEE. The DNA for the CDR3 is TGTGCCAGCAGCCCGGGGGGGGGAGCCCGGCGGTCCTACACCTTC. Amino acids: CASSPGGGARRSYTF.

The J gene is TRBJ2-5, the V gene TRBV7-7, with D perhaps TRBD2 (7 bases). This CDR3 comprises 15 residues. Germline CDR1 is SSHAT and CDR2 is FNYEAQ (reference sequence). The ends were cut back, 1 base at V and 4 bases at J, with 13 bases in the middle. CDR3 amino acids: CASSLGQGRAETQYF. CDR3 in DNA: TGTGCCAGCAGCTTAGGTCAGGGGAGGGCAGAGACCCAGTACTTC.

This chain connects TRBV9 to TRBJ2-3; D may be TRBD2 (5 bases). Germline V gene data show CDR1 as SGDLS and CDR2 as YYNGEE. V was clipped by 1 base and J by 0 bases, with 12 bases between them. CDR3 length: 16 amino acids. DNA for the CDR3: TGTGCCAGCAGCGTACCGCCAGAGGGTAGCACAGATACGCAGTATTTT. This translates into CASSVPPEGSTDTQYF.

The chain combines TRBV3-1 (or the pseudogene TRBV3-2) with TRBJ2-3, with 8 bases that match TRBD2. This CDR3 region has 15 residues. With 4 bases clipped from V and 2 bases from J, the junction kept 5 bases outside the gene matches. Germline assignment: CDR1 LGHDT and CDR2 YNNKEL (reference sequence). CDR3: CASSLRGGLTDTQYF. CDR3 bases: TGTGCCAGCAGCCTCCGGGGGGGCCTCACAGATACGCAGTATTTT.

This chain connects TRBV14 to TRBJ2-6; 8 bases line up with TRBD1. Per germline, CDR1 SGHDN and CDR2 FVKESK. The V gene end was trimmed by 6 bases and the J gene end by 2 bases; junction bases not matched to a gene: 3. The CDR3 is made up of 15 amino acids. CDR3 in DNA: TGTGCCAGCAGTCAGGGGGCCCCTGGGGCCAACGTCCTGACTTTC. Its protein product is CASSQGAPGANVLTF. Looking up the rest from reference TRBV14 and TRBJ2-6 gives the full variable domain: EAGVTQFPSHSVIEKGQTVTLRCDPISGHDNLYWYRRVMGKEIKFLLHFVKESKQDESGMPNNRFLAERTGGTYSTLKVQPAELEDSGVYFCASSQGAPGANVLTFGAGSRLTVL.

The CDR3 loop is CASSLPGGIGYTF. The CDR3 DNA is TGTGCCAGCAGCTTACCCGGGGGGATAGGCTACACCTTC. The gene calls are TRBV11-2 and TRBJ1-2; weak D call: TRBD1 (5 bases). Trimming removed 2 bases from V and 8 bases from J, with 12 bases in between. The CDR3 loop spans 13 amino acids. CDR1 SGHAT and CDR2 FQNNGV come from the germline V gene.

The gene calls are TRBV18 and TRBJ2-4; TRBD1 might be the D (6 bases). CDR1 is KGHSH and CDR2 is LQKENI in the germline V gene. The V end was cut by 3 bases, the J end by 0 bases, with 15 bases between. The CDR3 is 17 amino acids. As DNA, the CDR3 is TGTGCCAGCTCACCTTCCATGGGGGCCCTAGCCAAAAACATTCAGTACTTC. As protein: CASSPSMGALAKNIQYF.

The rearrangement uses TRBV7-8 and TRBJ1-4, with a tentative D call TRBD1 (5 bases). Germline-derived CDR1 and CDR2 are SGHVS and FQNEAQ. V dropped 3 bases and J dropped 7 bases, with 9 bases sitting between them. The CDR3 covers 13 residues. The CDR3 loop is CASSLGPGEKLFF. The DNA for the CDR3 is TGTGCCAGCAGCTTGGGGCCGGGTGAAAAACTGTTTTTT. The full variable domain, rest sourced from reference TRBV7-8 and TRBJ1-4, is GAGVSQSPRYKVAKRGQDVALRCDPISGHVSLFWYQQALGQGPEFLTYFQNEAQLDKSGLPSDRFFAERPEGSVSTLKIQRTQQEDSAVYLCASSLGPGEKLFFGSGTQLSVL.

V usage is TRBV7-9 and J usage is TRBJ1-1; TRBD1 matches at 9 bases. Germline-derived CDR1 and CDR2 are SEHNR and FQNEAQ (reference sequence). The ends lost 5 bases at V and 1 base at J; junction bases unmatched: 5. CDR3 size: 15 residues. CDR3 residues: CASSRGTGWNTEAFF. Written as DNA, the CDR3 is TGTGCCAGCAGCAGAGGGACAGGGTGGAACACTGAAGCTTTCTTT.

CDR3 coding DNA: TGTGCCAGTACCCCCGAGCTAGCGGGCGCCGGGGAGCTGTTTTTT. This codes for CASTPELAGAGELFF. J is TRBJ2-2 and V is TRBV19; TRBD2 aligns across 8 bases. From germline, CDR1 is LNHDA and CDR2 SQIVND (reference sequence). The V segment lost 7 bases and the J segment 6 bases; nucleotides outside the gene matches: 10. This CDR3 spans 15 amino acids.

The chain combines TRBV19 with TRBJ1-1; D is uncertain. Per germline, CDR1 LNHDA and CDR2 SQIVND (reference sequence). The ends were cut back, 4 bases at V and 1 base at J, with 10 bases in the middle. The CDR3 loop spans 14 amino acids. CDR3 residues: CASSSLRGNTEAFF. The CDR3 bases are TGTGCCAGTAGTAGTTTGAGAGGGAACACTGAAGCTTTCTTT.

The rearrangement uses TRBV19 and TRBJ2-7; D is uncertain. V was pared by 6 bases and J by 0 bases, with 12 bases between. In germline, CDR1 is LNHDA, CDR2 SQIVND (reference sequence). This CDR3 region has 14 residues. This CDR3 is CASSLSPSSYEQYF. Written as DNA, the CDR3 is TGTGCCAGTAGCTTATCGCCGAGCTCCTACGAGCAGTACTTC.

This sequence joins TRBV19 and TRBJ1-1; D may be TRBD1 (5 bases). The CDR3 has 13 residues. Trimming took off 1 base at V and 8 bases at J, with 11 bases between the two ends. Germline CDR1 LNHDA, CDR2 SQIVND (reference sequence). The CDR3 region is CASSIVRDVEAFF. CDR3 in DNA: TGTGCCAGTAGTATAGTCAGGGATGTCGAAGCTTTCTTT. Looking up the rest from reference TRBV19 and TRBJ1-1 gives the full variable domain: DGGITQSPKYLFRKEGQNVTLSCEQNLNHDAMYWYRQDPGQGLRLIYYSQIVNDFQKGDIAEGYSVSREKKESFPLTVTSAQKNPTAFYLCASSIVRDVEAFFGQGTRLTVV.

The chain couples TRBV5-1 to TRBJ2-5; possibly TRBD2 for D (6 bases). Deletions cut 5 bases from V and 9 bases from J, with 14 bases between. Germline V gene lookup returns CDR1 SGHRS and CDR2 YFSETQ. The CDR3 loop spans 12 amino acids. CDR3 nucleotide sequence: TGCGCCAGCAGTAGGGACTCCCCCGCCCAGTACTTC. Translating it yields CASSRDSPAQYF.